This T cell receptor beta chain emerged from a study of T cells in Graves' hyperthyroidism and ophthalmopathy. Regions amplified from RNA transcripts were the TCR beta CDR3 regions. The HTBI primer set served for first-round RT-PCR of the TCR CDR3. TCRdb ran MiXCR on the multiplex PCR reads and lists one entry per CDR3 protein. Of 480,000 or so distinct CDR3 sequences in the sample, approximately 49% were seen once. Germline CDR1 and CDR2: MGHRA and YSYEKL. This CDR3 has 16 residues. Unmatched junction bases numbered 12, after V lost 5 bases and J lost 10 bases. This clonotype occurred many times. Antigen specificity is unknown. Broader study findings: With a median lead of around 5.9 months before onset, the model predicted ophthalmopathy. Most expanded thyroid clonotypes above 0.001 recurred in blood.

The clonotype originates from an adult woman with Graves' disease, either hyperthyroidism or ophthalmopathy (not recorded which). The chain couples TRBV4-1 to TRBJ1-6; 9 bases are a match to TRBD1. Sequenced material: peripheral blood or thyroid tissue (not recorded which). The DNA for the CDR3 is TGCGCCAGCAGCTTGGGGGTCGGGACAGGGAACTCACCCCTCCACTTT. It yields the protein CASSLGVGTGNSPLHF.